Shown below are 16 T cell receptor beta chains from a single sample sequenced in a study of cytomegalovirus exposure and HLA in healthy donors. A multiplex PCR was run with 60 Vbeta primers and 13 Jbeta primers. Generated by immunoSEQ multiplex PCR, the TCRdb table keeps only in-frame clones and is missing some. In total, the table holds 45,000 to 55,000 clones. Source material: PBMCs. The origin of the receptors is a man aged 35 to 55 in good health and CMV-seropositive.

The chain combines TRBV7-6 with TRBJ1-1, with D possibly matching TRBD1 (5 bases). The V end lost 2 bases, the J end lost 3 bases, and 13 bases lay between the germline ends. CDR1 is SGHVS, CDR2 FNYEAQ, per germline. The CDR3 is 15 amino acids. This CDR3 is CASSLWGEVDTEAFF. The CDR3 DNA reads TGTGCCAGCAGCTTATGGGGGGAAGTCGACACTGAAGCTTTCTTT.

In regard to this clone: This CDR3 fails to terminate in the conserved phenylalanine or tryptophan, so it likely reflects a read error. The chain is built from TRBV27 and TRBJ2-7; TRBD2 matches 14 bases. CDR1 is MNHEY and CDR2 is SMNVEV in the germline V gene (reference sequence). The V gene end was trimmed by 2 bases and the J gene end by 7 bases; junction bases not matched to a gene: 4. The CDR3 extends over 15 amino acids. For the CDR3, the DNA is TGTGCCAGCAGTTTAAGGACTAGCGGGGGGAAGGAGCAGTACCTC. Protein: CASSLRTSGGKEQYL.

The rearrangement links TRBV5-1 to TRBJ2-7; a weak D match, TRBD1 (5 bases). The CDR3 spans 15 residues. V was pared by 0 bases and J by 6 bases, with 16 bases between. Germline V gene data show CDR1 as SGHRS and CDR2 as YFSETQ. CDR3 bases: TGCGCCAGCAGCTTGGCTCAAGGGGTTCCCGGCGAGCAGTACTTC. Its translation is CASSLAQGVPGEQYF. Using reference TRBV5-1 and TRBJ2-7 for the parts outside the CDR3, the full variable domain is KAGVTQTPRYLIKTRGQQVTLSCSPISGHRSVSWYQQTPGQGLQFLFEYFSETQRNKGNFPGRFSGRQFSNSRSEMNVSTLELGDSALYLCASSLAQGVPGEQYFGPGTRLTVT.

The J gene is TRBJ1-1, the V gene TRBV5-6, with 9 bases identical to TRBD1. The CDR3 runs to 12 residues. The V and J ends lost 3 bases and 9 bases, in that order; junction bases with no gene match: 3. Germline values: CDR1 SGHDT, CDR2 YYEEEE. The CDR3 DNA is TGTGCCAGCAGCTGGGACAGGGACCAAGCTTTCTTT. Amino acid sequence: CASSWDRDQAFF.

V gene TRBV15 combines with J gene TRBJ2-7; 12 positions match TRBD2. The CDR3 loop spans 18 amino acids. Trimming took 5 bases from V and 4 from J; bases not matched to a gene: 15. The V gene's germline CDR1 is LNHNV and CDR2 YYDKDF (reference sequence). The CDR3 bases are TGTGCCACCAGCCCGGGGACAGGGCGCGGGACTAGCGGGTACGAGCAGTACTTC. It yields the protein CATSPGTGRGTSGYEQYF.

The rearrangement links TRBV13 to TRBJ2-1; 11 bases line up with TRBD2. Germline CDR1 PRHDT, CDR2 FYEKMQ (reference sequence). After removal of 0 bases from V and 9 bases from J, the junction contained 4 bases not matched to a gene. The CDR3 has 15 residues. The CDR3 here is CASSLGLAGVGEQFF. DNA for the CDR3: TGTGCCAGCAGCTTAGGACTAGCGGGAGTAGGTGAGCAGTTCTTC.

Here the CDR3 DNA reads TGTGCCAGCAGTTTGATAGCGGGAATTCCCTACGAGCAGTACTTC. Its translation is CASSLIAGIPYEQYF. This sequence joins TRBV27 and TRBJ2-7; 8 bases line up with TRBD2. Trimming at V came to 3 bases and at J to 2 bases, leaving 6 bases not matched to a gene. The CDR3 consists of 15 residues. Germline loops: CDR1 MNHEY, CDR2 SMNVEV (reference sequence).

The rearrangement links TRBV5-1 to TRBJ2-1; TRBD1 matches at 8 bases. The germline V gene has CDR1 SGHRS and CDR2 YFSETQ. Unmatched junction bases numbered 10, after V lost 3 bases and J lost 5 bases. The CDR3 extends over 16 amino acids. CDR3 DNA: TGCGCCAGCAGCTCCTTCTGGACAGGGTTTGACAATGAGCAGTTCTTC. Protein product: CASSSFWTGFDNEQFF.

Note on this clone: In the same sample, other DNA sequences code for this CDR3. The gene calls are TRBV7-9 and TRBJ2-5; D perhaps matches TRBD2 (5 bases). Trimming left V 5 bases short and J 3 bases short, with 13 bases between. The CDR3 is 14 residues long. Germline loops: CDR1 SEHNR, CDR2 FQNEAQ (reference sequence). The CDR3 DNA reads as TGTGCCAGCAGCCTGGCGAGGGATGAAGAGACCCAGTACTTC. It specifies CASSLARDEETQYF.

The V and J genes are TRBV7-6 and TRBJ2-7; 7 nucleotides align to TRBD1. The germline CDR1 and CDR2 sequences are SGHVS and FNYEAQ. Trimming took 3 bases from V and 6 from J; bases not matched to a gene: 8. The CDR3 sequence is 14 residues long. The CDR3 DNA reads TGTGCCAGCAGCTTGTTAACAGGGGCCCCCGAGCAGTACTTC. Its protein product is CASSLLTGAPEQYF.

The chain employs TRBV10-3 and TRBJ2-7, with 13 bases that match TRBD2. Germline V gene lookup returns CDR1 ENHRY and CDR2 SYGVKD. This CDR3 has 15 amino acids. Germline trimming cut 7 bases from V and 2 bases from J; bases unmatched to any gene: 5. The CDR3 DNA reads as TGTGCCATCACCCGAGGGACTAGCGGGACCTACGAGCAGTACTTC. It is translated as CAITRGTSGTYEQYF.

The rearrangement uses TRBV7-2 and TRBJ2-3; D possibly corresponds to TRBD1 (5 bases). V lost 6 bases, J lost 0 bases, and 25 bases lay in between. The germline V gene encodes CDR1 SGHTA and CDR2 FQGNSA. The CDR3 extends over 19 amino acids. The CDR3 nucleotides read TGTGCCAGCAGTTTATACTATCTCCAGGGTGTATCGAGCACAGATACGCAGTATTTT. Protein product: CASSLYYLQGVSSTDTQYF.

The genes are TRBV28 and TRBJ2-7, with D possibly TRBD1 on 5 matching bases. CDR1 and CDR2 (germline): MDHEN, SYDVKM. Trimming cost V 3 bases and J 0 bases, with 9 bases left between them. The CDR3 loop spans 14 amino acids. The CDR3 nucleotides read TGTGCCAGCAGTTTGTCAGGGATCTCCTACGAGCAGTACTTC. Its protein is CASSLSGISYEQYF.

The chain recombines TRBV7-2 with TRBJ1-2; perhaps TRBD1 as D (5 bases). CDR1 SGHTA and CDR2 FQGNSA come from the germline V gene. CDR3 size: 12 residues. V lost 7 bases and J lost 6, with 12 bases in between. CDR3 sequence (DNA): TGTGCCAGCACCCCATGGGGGGATGGCTACACCTTC. It is translated as CASTPWGDGYTF. The full variable domain, with the rest looked up from reference TRBV7-2 and TRBJ1-2, is GAGVSQSPSNKVTEKGKDVELRCDPISGHTALYWYRQSLGQGLEFLIYFQGNSAPDKSGLPSDRFSAERTGGSVSTLTIQRTQQEDSAVYLCASTPWGDGYTFGSGTRLTVV.

On this clone: Other DNA sequences in the same sample also yield this CDR3. The genes are TRBV4-2 and TRBJ1-5; 10 nucleotides align to TRBD1. J gave up 7 bases and V 2 bases, and 5 bases lay outside the gene matches. CDR1 and CDR2 (germline): LGHNA, YNFKEQ. CDR3 length: 15 amino acids. CDR3 DNA sequence: TGTGCCAGCAGCCAACGGACAGGGGGAATCCAGCCCCAGCATTTT. Its protein is CASSQRTGGIQPQHF.

The chain has TRBV5-1 and TRBJ2-7; D is unclear. CDR3 length: 14 residues. V gave up 0 bases and J gave up 1 base, with 8 bases separating them. Per the germline V gene, CDR1 is SGHRS and CDR2 is YFSETQ. DNA for the CDR3: TGCGCCAGCAGCTTGGCCGCAGATTCCTACGAGCAGTACTTC. Protein: CASSLAADSYEQYF.